This passage covers 26 T cell receptor beta chains from one sample sequenced in a study of neurological immune-mediated disorders. MiXCR, run by TCRdb on the 5' RACE reads, gives a single entry per CDR3 protein. Counted here are roughly 53,000 distinct CDR3 sequences, 7.5% to 9.5% occurring once; the ten biggest clones make up 1.9%. The time point here: longitudinal time-point 3. Sequenced input: PBMCs. The origin of the receptors is a woman in her 40s in good health.

This clonotype was seen at least ten times. The gene calls are TRBV7-2 and TRBJ2-5, with 14 positions matching TRBD2. This CDR3 comprises 18 residues. Germline CDR1 SGHTA, CDR2 FQGNSA. V gave up 4 bases and J gave up 5 bases; unmatched junction bases: 12. CDR3 loop: CASSSRLAGGPGKETQYF. The DNA for the CDR3 is TGTGCCAGCAGCTCGCGACTAGCGGGAGGGCCAGGAAAGGAGACCCAGTACTTC.

This clonotype was detected many times. This chain connects TRBV7-2 to TRBJ2-1; 14 nucleotides match TRBD2. The CDR3 sequence is 18 residues long. Germline CDR1 and CDR2: SGHTA and FQGNSA. V shed 1 base and J 7 bases; nucleotides not matched to a gene: 9. CDR3 sequence reads: CASSLGLAGGMFSNEQFF. CDR3 coding DNA: TGTGCCAGCAGCTTAGGACTAGCGGGAGGGATGTTTAGTAATGAGCAGTTCTTC.

This clonotype was observed at least ten times. V gene TRBV7-2 combines with J gene TRBJ2-3; weak D call: TRBD2 (5 bases). V dropped 1 base and J dropped 6 bases, with 8 bases sitting between them. This CDR3 has 13 residues. Germline values: CDR1 SGHTA, CDR2 FQGNSA. The CDR3 protein is CASSLGTGDTQYF. In DNA form, the CDR3 reads TGTGCCAGCAGCTTAGGCACGGGGGATACGCAGTATTTT.

This clonotype was counted many times. The V call is TRBV4-2, the J call TRBJ2-2; TRBD1 matches at 7 bases. The CDR3 sequence is 15 residues long. CDR1 is LGHNA and CDR2 is YNFKEQ in the germline V gene. V lost 2 bases, J lost 4 bases, and 4 bases stayed unmatched. CDR3 sequence: CASSQPTGSTGELFF. In DNA form, the CDR3 reads TGTGCCAGCAGCCAACCGACAGGGTCCACCGGGGAGCTGTTTTTT.

Many counts were recorded for this clonotype. The chain combines TRBV5-6 with TRBJ2-2; the match to TRBD2 covers 7 bases. J gave up 7 bases and V 1 base, and 10 bases lay outside the gene matches. This CDR3 spans 16 amino acids. The germline V gene encodes CDR1 SGHDT and CDR2 YYEEEE. The DNA of the CDR3 is TGTGCCAGCAGCTTGTATGGGGCTAGCGGTGGCGGGGAGCTGTTTTTT. This gives the protein CASSLYGASGGGELFF.

This clonotype was seen repeatedly, ten times or more. The chain has TRBV4-3 and TRBJ1-2; 7 nucleotides align to TRBD1. The CDR3 is 16 amino acids. J was trimmed by 5 bases and V by 0 bases; bases with no gene match: 9. Germline CDR1 is LGHNA and CDR2 is YSLEER. In DNA form, the CDR3 reads TGCGCCAGCAGCCAAGAAGGGACAGCCCACGGATATGGCTACACCTTC. Its translation is CASSQEGTAHGYGYTF.

V gene TRBV7-2 combines with J gene TRBJ1-1, with D unclear. The CDR3 extends over 12 amino acids. Looked up from germline, CDR1 is SGHTA and CDR2 is FQGNSA. V shed 5 bases and J shed 3 bases, with 7 bases lying between them. CDR3 nucleotide sequence: TGTGCCAGCAGCCCAGAATACACTGAAGCTTTCTTT. Translating it yields CASSPEYTEAFF.

The table lists this clonotype with many counts. The chain uses TRBV5-1 and TRBJ2-7; D is ambiguous. This CDR3 region has 15 residues. CDR1 and CDR2 from the germline V gene are SGHRS and YFSETQ. The V end was cut by 1 base, the J end by 0 bases, with 11 bases between. The CDR3 loop reads CASSLFLTSSYEQYF. In nucleotides, the CDR3 is TGCGCCAGCAGCTTGTTTCTTACGTCCTCCTACGAGCAGTACTTC.

This clonotype appeared many times. This sequence joins TRBV20-1 and TRBJ2-2; the match to TRBD1 covers 8 bases. Germline V lookup: CDR1 DFQATT, CDR2 SNEGSKA (reference sequence). V shed 1 base, J shed 5 bases, and the junction held 12 bases outside the gene matches. CDR3 length: 17 residues. CDR3 sequence (DNA): TGCAGTGCTAGAGTGGGGGCAGGGGGCGCAGGAACCGGGGAGCTGTTTTTT. Encoded protein: CSARVGAGGAGTGELFF.

This clonotype has a count of ten or more. The V and J genes are TRBV5-1 and TRBJ2-3, with TRBD1 identical over 8 bases. This CDR3 has 15 amino acids. The V segment lost 0 bases and the J segment 5 bases; nucleotides outside the gene matches: 5. Germline CDR1 and CDR2: SGHRS and YFSETQ. CDR3 nucleotides: TGCGCCAGCAGCTTGGAGGACAGGGACTTAGATACGCAGTATTTT. It translates to CASSLEDRDLDTQYF.

This clonotype appeared many times. The V gene is TRBV29-1, the J gene TRBJ1-1; tentatively, D is TRBD1 (5 bases). The V gene's germline CDR1 is SQVTM and CDR2 ANQGSEA. Trimming removed 3 bases from V and 7 bases from J, with 21 bases in between. This CDR3 comprises 15 residues. This CDR3 reads CSVDSTRRGFVEAFF. The CDR3 DNA reads TGCAGCGTTGATTCCACCAGGCGGGGCTTTGTTGAAGCTTTCTTT.

This clonotype has ten or more counts. The chain recombines TRBV5-5 with TRBJ2-1; either TRBD1 or TRBD2 may fit D (5 bases each). Trimming took 0 bases from V and 5 from J, leaving 15 bases between them. Germline lookup yields CDR1 SGHKS and CDR2 YYEKEE (reference sequence). CDR3 length equals 16 residues. For the CDR3, the DNA is TGTGCCAGCAGCTTGGGAGGGGCGATACGGGACAATGAGCAGTTCTTC. This sequence encodes CASSLGGAIRDNEQFF.

This clonotype was recorded many times. The chain employs TRBV5-6 and TRBJ2-4; weak D call: TRBD2 (6 bases). Between the trimmed V and J ends, which lost 4 bases and 4 bases, there was a span of 12 bases. The V gene's germline CDR1 is SGHDT and CDR2 YYEEEE. The CDR3 length is 14 residues. The CDR3 reads CASSPGGSKNIQYF. Written as DNA, the CDR3 is TGTGCCAGCAGCCCCGGGGGTAGTAAAAACATTCAGTACTTC.

This clonotype has at least ten counts. This chain links TRBV5-1 with TRBJ2-2; perhaps TRBD1 as D (6 bases). The CDR3 runs to 16 residues. Germline CDR1 and CDR2: SGHRS and YFSETQ. Trimming cost V 4 bases and J 2 bases, with 15 bases left between them. In DNA form, the CDR3 reads TGCGCCAGCAGCCCGTTAGGGACAATTAACACCGGGGAGCTGTTTTTT. Protein sequence: CASSPLGTINTGELFF.

This clonotype showed up many times. V gene TRBV7-2 combines with J gene TRBJ2-2; no reliable D call. Germline V gene data show CDR1 as SGHTA and CDR2 as FQGNSA. V lost 3 bases, J lost 4 bases, and 6 bases lay in between. CDR3 length: 13 amino acids. CDR3 coding DNA: TGTGCCAGCAGCTTCGACGGCACCGGGGAGCTGTTTTTT. This codes for CASSFDGTGELFF.

This clonotype was found many times. The chain has TRBV2 and TRBJ2-7, with a possible D match to TRBD2 (5 bases). The V gene's germline CDR1 is SNHLY and CDR2 FYNNEI. The CDR3 contains 15 residues. The ends were cut back, 6 bases at V and 3 bases at J, with 18 bases in the middle. The CDR3 coding sequence is TGTGCCAGCAGAGACGGACTGACCCCATTCTACGAGCAGTACTTC. Translated: CASRDGLTPFYEQYF.

The CDR3 DNA reads TGTGCCTGGAGTGTCTCTAGGGCTGAAGCTTTCTTT. As protein: CAWSVSRAEAFF. The gene calls are TRBV30 and TRBJ1-1, with D unclear. Trimming took 0 bases from V and 6 from J, leaving 8 bases between them. CDR1 is GTSNPN, CDR2 SVGIG, per germline (reference sequence). The CDR3 is made up of 12 amino acids.

This clonotype has ten or more counts. The J gene is TRBJ2-7, the V gene TRBV6-5, with 7 bases lining up with TRBD2. The CDR3 covers 15 residues. The V segment lost 0 bases and the J segment 2 bases; nucleotides outside the gene matches: 4. Germline-derived CDR1 and CDR2 are MNHEY and SVGAGI. CDR3 region: CASSYSGGSTYEQYF. Here the CDR3 DNA reads TGTGCCAGCAGTTACTCGGGGGGGTCGACCTACGAGCAGTACTTC.

Ten or more counts support this clonotype. J is TRBJ1-2 and V is TRBV7-9; no firm D call. Germline V lookup: CDR1 SEHNR, CDR2 FQNEAQ (reference sequence). The CDR3 covers 13 residues. Trimming removed 3 bases from V and 0 bases from J, with 5 bases in between. CDR3 DNA sequence: TGTGCCAGCAGCTTGGTGTCTAACTATGGCTACACCTTC. This translates into CASSLVSNYGYTF.

This clonotype was detected ten times or more. J is TRBJ2-5 and V is TRBV7-3; no clear D gene. The germline gives CDR1 SGHTA, CDR2 FQGTGA. The V and J ends lost 2 bases and 14 bases respectively, with 12 bases between them. The CDR3 length is 11 residues. DNA for the CDR3: TGTGCCAGCAGCTTAGGTTGCTTGGAATACTTC. This codes for CASSLGCLEYF. Based on the CDR3 plus reference TRBV7-3 and TRBJ2-5, the full variable domain is GAGVSQTPSNKVTEKGKYVELRCDPISGHTALYWYRQSLGQGPEFLIYFQGTGAADDSGLPNDRFFAVRPEGSVSTLKIQRTERGDSAVYLCASSLGCLEYFGPGTRLLVL.

This clonotype was recorded at least ten times. The chain has TRBV6-1 and TRBJ1-2; 8 bases align to TRBD1. The germline V gene has CDR1 MNHNS and CDR2 SASEGT. This CDR3 contains 13 residues. Losses at the gene ends were 6 bases for V and 8 bases for J; bases not matched to a gene: 8. CDR3 protein: CASRTGQVRGYTF. The CDR3 bases are TGTGCCAGCAGGACGGGACAGGTTCGAGGCTACACCTTC.

In its sample, this clonotype was seen many times. This chain joins TRBV29-1 and TRBJ2-2, with 13 bases that match TRBD2. Looked up from germline, CDR1 is SQVTM and CDR2 is ANQGSEA. The ends lost 7 bases at V and 7 bases at J; junction bases unmatched: 12. The CDR3 spans 16 residues. CDR3 in amino acids: CSGKGTSGRALGELFF. The CDR3 bases are TGCAGCGGGAAGGGAACTAGCGGGAGGGCCCTCGGGGAGCTGTTTTTT.

This clonotype was recorded at least ten times. This sequence joins TRBV4-3 and TRBJ2-1; 8 nucleotides agree with TRBD2. Unmatched junction bases numbered 6, after V lost 0 bases and J lost 8 bases. This CDR3 region has 15 residues. Germline V lookup: CDR1 LGHNA, CDR2 YSLEER. The CDR3 DNA follows: TGCGCCAGCAGCCAAGAGGTCGGGGGGGCCGATGAGCAGTTCTTC. Translated: CASSQEVGGADEQFF.

This clonotype was picked up many times. This sequence joins TRBV7-2 and TRBJ2-2; D unresolved. The germline V gene has CDR1 SGHTA and CDR2 FQGNSA. Trimming shortened V by 4 bases and J by 5 bases, and 5 bases separated the two germline ends. This CDR3 has 12 residues. This chain's CDR3 is CASSSRTGELFF. CDR3 DNA sequence: TGTGCCAGCAGCTCACGTACCGGGGAGCTGTTTTTT.

This clonotype was seen many times. CDR3 amino acids: CASSFGGQTTRNYGYTF. CDR3 DNA sequence: TGTGCCAGCAGTTTTGGGGGACAGACAACGCGAAACTATGGCTACACCTTC. J is TRBJ1-2 and V is TRBV12-3 or TRBV12-4; 7 bases match TRBD1. J gave up 2 bases and V 3 bases, and 12 bases lay outside the gene matches. This CDR3 has 17 amino acids.

This clonotype appeared many times. The V call is TRBV5-1, the J call TRBJ1-2, with D perhaps matching TRBD1 (5 bases). CDR1 is SGHRS, CDR2 YFSETQ, per germline. Trimming removed 5 bases from V and 2 bases from J, with 13 bases in between. This CDR3 region has 14 residues. CDR3 in amino acids: CASRSDTVNYGYTF. In DNA, the CDR3 is TGCGCCAGCAGATCGGACACCGTGAACTATGGCTACACCTTC. Variable domain in full (rest from reference TRBV5-1 and TRBJ1-2): KAGVTQTPRYLIKTRGQQVTLSCSPISGHRSVSWYQQTPGQGLQFLFEYFSETQRNKGNFPGRFSGRQFSNSRSEMNVSTLELGDSALYLCASRSDTVNYGYTFGSGTRLTVV.